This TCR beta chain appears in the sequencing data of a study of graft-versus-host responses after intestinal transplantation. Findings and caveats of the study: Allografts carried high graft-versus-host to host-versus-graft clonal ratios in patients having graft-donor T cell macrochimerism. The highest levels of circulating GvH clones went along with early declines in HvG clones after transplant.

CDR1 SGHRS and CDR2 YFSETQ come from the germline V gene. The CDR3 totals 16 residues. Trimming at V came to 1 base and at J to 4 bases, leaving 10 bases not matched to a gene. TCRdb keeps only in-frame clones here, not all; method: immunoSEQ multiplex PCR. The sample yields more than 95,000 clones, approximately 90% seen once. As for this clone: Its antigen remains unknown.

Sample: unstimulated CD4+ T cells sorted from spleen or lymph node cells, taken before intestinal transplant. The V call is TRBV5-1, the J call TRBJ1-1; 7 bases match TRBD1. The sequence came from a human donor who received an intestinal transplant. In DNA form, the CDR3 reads TGCGCCAGCAGCTTGTGGGACAGTCGGGAATTCACTGAAGCTTTCTTT. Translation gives CASSLWDSREFTEAFF.